This is a list of T cell receptor beta chains from one sample in a study of neoadjuvant anti-PD-1 for oral cavity cancer. Some clones are missing from TCRdb's copy, which holds only in-frame ones; the method was immunoSEQ multiplex PCR. Of around 4,700 clones listed, 58% are singletons. The material sequenced was tumor tissue, taken before nivolumab (anti-PD-1) treatment. The receptors stem from a person between 40 and 85 years old with oral cavity squamous cell carcinoma. The conserved cysteine and the conserved F or W are not part of the CDR3 here. D genes are given only for firm matches.

d_call v_call cdr3_length cdr3_aa
. TRBV7-8 13 ASSPRRLAINEQF
TRBD1 TRBV29-1 10 SVLQGGGEQY
. TRBV5-1 16 ASSRTIGGVSGANVLT
. TRBV2 11 ASRKQGSYEQY
. TRBV7-9 12 ASSLALDVEKLF
. TRBV5-1 14 ASSLSTVSGANVLT
. TRBV15 12 ATSRDSENSPLH
. TRBV6-1 11 ASSPTGLLGGT
. TRBV19 13 ASRTGAAANTEAF
. TRBV27 11 ASSPYSGYEQY
. TRBV7-8 11 ASSLSPQETQY
. TRBV18 11 ASSPGVEEKLF
. TRBV7-6 10 ASSLRQDEAF
. TRBV29-1 12 SVAEGRGSHEQY
. TRBV5-1 11 ASSLHPEDEQF
. TRBV7-6 12 ASLSPSSGNTIY
. TRBV11-2 12 ASSLEQGRYEQY
TRBD1 TRBV6-1 14 ASSEGGGTGWWEQY
. TRBV10-3 12 AISRASGNSPLH
TRBD2 TRBV30 12 AWTGLAGVRTQY
TRBD2 TRBV19 11 ASSFAGAGEQY
. TRBV27 13 ASSRDRGMSYEQY
TRBD1 TRBV28 13 ASLYSDRDAGELF
. TRBV2 14 ASSESLVWGNTEAF
. TRBV4-2 11 ASSQAGITEAF
. TRBV7-7 12 ASSLVGGNTEAF
TRBD1 TRBV5-6 12 ASTRDRVNYGYT
TRBD2 TRBV19 13 ASSIGTSGKNEQF
. TRBV27 11 ASSLGNGYEQY
. TRBV25-1 11 ASSTGQGNEQF
TRBD2 TRBV7-3 13 ASSPIPAGGSEQF
. TRBV10-3 15 AISESGTPSSGNTIY
. TRBV6-1 14 ASSEEAGAGHSPLH
. TRBV30 10 AWGQPGNTIY
. TRBV5-5 11 ASSTSGNYGYT
TRBD2 TRBV7-8 13 ASSLGLAGIYEQY